The clone carrying this T cell receptor (beta chain) was seen at least ten times. Its antigen is not known. The data stem from a study of T cell repertoires in cytomegalovirus infection. Study at large: Public TCR beta signatures provided an indication of both CMV infection and a matching HLA type. Findings and limits, study-wide: Carriage of CMV together with the relevant HLA was identifiable through cumulative public TCR beta family frequency. Across the ex vivo response, the dominant clonotypes were HLA-C-restricted CMV-specific TCR beta clonotypes.

One entry per CDR3 protein results from TCRdb running MiXCR on the reads. The sample records 200,000 to 300,000 distinct CDR3 sequences, around 8.7% being singletons. Material: PBMCs. This clonotype was obtained from a human donor in good health (CMV status not recorded). Some clones in this sample may be carry-over from other donors' samples.

The CDR3 DNA follows: TGTGCCAGCAGCTTAGAGTCCCATCTCGGAGAGCAGTTCTTC. Protein sequence: CASSLESHLGEQFF. The V gene is TRBV7-2, the J gene TRBJ2-1, with D uncertain. The germline V and J ends were trimmed by 1 base and 10 bases, with 14 bases remaining between them. Germline CDR1 SGHTA, CDR2 FQGNSA. The CDR3 consists of 14 residues.